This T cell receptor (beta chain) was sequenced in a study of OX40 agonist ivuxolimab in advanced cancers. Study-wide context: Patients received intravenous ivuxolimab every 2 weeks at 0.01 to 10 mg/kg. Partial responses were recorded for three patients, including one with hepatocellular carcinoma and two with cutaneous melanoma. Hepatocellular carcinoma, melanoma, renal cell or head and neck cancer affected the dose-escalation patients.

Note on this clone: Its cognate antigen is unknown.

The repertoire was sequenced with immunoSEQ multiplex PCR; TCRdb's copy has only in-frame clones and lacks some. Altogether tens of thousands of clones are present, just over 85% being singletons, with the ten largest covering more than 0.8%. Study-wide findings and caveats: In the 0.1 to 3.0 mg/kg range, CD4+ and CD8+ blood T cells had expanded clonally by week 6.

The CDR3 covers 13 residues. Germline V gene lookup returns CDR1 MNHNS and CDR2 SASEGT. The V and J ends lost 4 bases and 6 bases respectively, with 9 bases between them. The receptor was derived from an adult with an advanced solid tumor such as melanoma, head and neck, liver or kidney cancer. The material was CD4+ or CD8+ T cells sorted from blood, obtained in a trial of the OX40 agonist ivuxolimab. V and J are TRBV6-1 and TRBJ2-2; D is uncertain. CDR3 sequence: CASSARPAGELFF. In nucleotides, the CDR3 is TGTGCCAGCAGTGCCAGGCCCGCCGGGGAGCTGTTTTTT.